The rows below give T cell receptor beta chains drawn from one sample of a study of blood T cell repertoires in COVID-19. TCRdb's table, derived via immunoSEQ multiplex PCR, lists solely in-frame clones and lacks some. The sample records under 75,000 clones, 75% to 80% being singletons. The sequenced sample was peripheral blood. The receptors shown here come from a woman in her fifties or sixties with acute or convalescent COVID-19. Both conserved end residues are trimmed from each CDR3. The order of the fields is V gene, CDR3 protein.

TRBV25-1,ASSFLGGEDGYT
TRBV4-1,ASSQADKRGSSAEAF
TRBV28,ASSLVGRGSTEAF
TRBV27,ASAAPGLYGYT
TRBV12-3/TRBV12-4,ASSSDRADTQY
TRBV10-3,AISENARRPGANVLT
TRBV19,ASSIEIAGEQF
TRBV7-2,ASSLRTGLTEAF
TRBV4-1,ASGPRLAVTDTQY
TRBV4-1,ASSQVNDRATGELF
TRBV15,ATSSYRGRETQY
TRBV7-3,ASSLEVGGYEQY
TRBV5-1,ASSLEGRPGDSPLH
TRBV6-5,ASSLSKSGYGYT